This passage covers 5 T cell receptor beta chains from one sample sequenced in a study of Ad26.COV2.S vaccination and SARS-CoV-2 variants. Treatment here: 15 to 20 received Ad26.COV2.S at low or high dose, single or two shots; 5 received placebo; per-sample allocation not given. Sampling was performed 63 days after the first vaccine or placebo injection. Some clones are missing from TCRdb's copy, which holds only in-frame ones; the method was immunoSEQ multiplex PCR. The data contain 400,000 to 450,000 clones, about nine tenths of them singletons. Specimen: peripheral blood, collected in a trial of Ad26.COV2.S vaccine versus placebo. These receptors originate from a person between 18 and 65 years old who received the Ad26.COV2.S COVID-19 vaccine or a placebo.

The chain links TRBV2 to TRBJ1-6; D ambiguous. The germline CDR1 and CDR2 sequences are SNHLY and FYNNEI. The CDR3 is made up of 15 amino acids. V gave up 2 bases and J gave up 0 bases, with 5 bases separating them. The CDR3 spells CASSEIDSYNSPLHF. The CDR3 nucleotides are TGTGCCAGCAGTGAAATTGACTCCTATAATTCACCCCTCCACTTT. The whole variable domain, remainder taken from reference TRBV2 and TRBJ1-6, is EPEVTQTPSHQVTQMGQEVILRCVPISNHLYFYWYRQILGQKVEFLVSFYNNEISEKSEIFDDQFSVERPDGSNFTLKIRSTKLEDSAMYFCASSEIDSYNSPLHFGNGTRLTVT.

The gene calls are TRBV28 and TRBJ1-2, with 7 bases that match TRBD1. Trimming cost V 3 bases and J 4 bases; bases outside gene matches: 2. The CDR3 sequence is 13 residues long. The germline V gene has CDR1 MDHEN and CDR2 SYDVKM. CDR3 bases: TGTGCCAGCAGTTTGGGACAGACCTATGGCTACACCTTC. Translated: CASSLGQTYGYTF.

The chain recombines TRBV19 with TRBJ2-1; possible D gene TRBD1, 6 bases. CDR3 length: 16 residues. Germline V lookup: CDR1 LNHDA, CDR2 SQIVND (reference sequence). V lost 4 bases, J lost 5 bases, and 18 bases lay in between. The CDR3 sequence: CASSTIVGTNDNEQFF. CDR3 DNA sequence: TGTGCCAGTAGTACAATCGTGGGGACAAATGACAATGAGCAGTTCTTC.

This clone was seen once. The V and J genes are TRBV5-1 and TRBJ1-2; D uncertain. The germline V and J ends were trimmed by 1 base and 4 bases, with 8 bases remaining between them. The germline gives CDR1 SGHRS, CDR2 YFSETQ. CDR3 size: 13 residues. The CDR3 DNA sequence: TGCGCCAGCAGCTTGAAGGATGGCTATGGCTACACCTTC. Translation gives CASSLKDGYGYTF.

The CDR3 loop reads CASSPQGRTDTIYF. The CDR3 DNA follows: TGTGCCAGCAGCCCGCAGGGCCGGACGGACACCATATATTTT. V and J are TRBV11-2 and TRBJ1-3; D perhaps matches TRBD1 (5 bases). The germline gives CDR1 SGHAT, CDR2 FQNNGV. V was pared by 5 bases and J by 8 bases, with 16 bases between. This CDR3 is built from 14 residues.